This T cell receptor (beta chain) emerged from a study of T cell repertoires in cytomegalovirus infection. For the study at large: Public TCR beta signature analysis indicated the presence of both CMV infection and matching HLA type. Study results and limitations: In two of eight donors, the top clonotype was HLA-C-restricted CMV-specific. The cumulative frequency of public TCR beta families distinguished individuals who carried CMV together with the relevant HLA.

This clonotype was detected only a few times. Its matching antigen is unknown. TCRdb analysed the reads with MiXCR anew, one entry per CDR3 protein. The table has some 680,000 distinct CDR3 sequences, about a third seen once; the top ten hold around 2.6%. With 3 bases removed from V and 0 bases from J, the gap between germline ends came to 8 bases. Germline V gene sequence: CDR1 ENHRY, CDR2 SYGVKD. The CDR3 has 14 residues. Material: PBMCs. This clonotype was obtained from a human donor in good health (CMV status not recorded). Some clones in this sample may be carry-over from other donors' samples. The V and J genes are TRBV10-3 and TRBJ1-1; D unclear. The CDR3 here is CAISDMGLNTEAFF. CDR3 bases: TGTGCCATCAGTGATATGGGGTTGAACACTGAAGCTTTCTTT.